This record covers a single T cell receptor beta chain. The antigen it recognizes is unknown. No much larger clone exists at a distance of one base, and base qualities are not known. Libraries came from the immunoSEQ multiplex PCR assay. TCRdb mirrors the immuneACCESS table, restricted to in-frame sequences. Some clones are absent from its copies; in checked studies, under half trace to an unresolved V gene, and the reason for the others is unknown. The sample table holds about 660,000 clones, of which approximately 87% were seen once. The top ten clones comprise around 0.0099% of the sample. The sample is drawn from a study of shared T cell receptors in the human thymus (dated by TCRdb to the early 2020s). For context, the study as a whole: The study examined how self-reactive, shared T-cell receptor alpha chains are generated in the human thymus.

The germline V gene supplies CDR1 MNHNS and CDR2 SASEGT. Germline trimming: 8 bases from V, 7 bases from J; junction bases outside gene matches: 12. The CDR3 runs 14 residues from the cysteine to the phenylalanine. The CDR3 DNA has 42 bases and is translated from base 1. These same data were also listed under a study on human thymus T cells. The second investigation adds: Immunologically healthy infants undergoing open corrective cardiac surgery for congenital heart defects in Finland were used as donors. Thymus tissue was obtained as surgical resects removed during corrective cardiac surgery. Biased V and J gene segment usage appeared to be present in both thymic and peripheral blood repertoires. The related research found that thymic TCR repertoires overlapped highly between unrelated individuals. The study described the TCR alpha and beta repertoires in fewer than 10 infant thymus samples and four matching peripheral blood samples. Donor ages ranged from roughly 7 to 250 days, and the cohort comprised six or seven male and a couple of female infants. Thymocytes were freed from the tissue by mechanical means and kept at -70 degrees C as pellets of roughly 9-30 million cells. A QIAsymphony instrument was used to extract genomic DNA from frozen cell pellets. The immunoSEQ multiplex PCR assay was used to amplify the TCRB and TCRAD loci from a standardized amount of quality-controlled genomic DNA. The amplicons covered the V(D)J region and were long enough to include the CDR3 and to identify the V and J genes. Through the commercial immunoSEQ service, the amplicons were sequenced on an Illumina platform. Primer bias and sequencing errors were corrected as previously described, and TCRAD and TCRB definitions were based on the IMGT database. Analysis of the repertoires was done with immunoSEQ Analyzer 3.0 and VDJTools and included basic statistics, V/J segment usage, diversity estimates, rarefaction and pairwise overlap. Diversity was estimated using the Chao1, ChaoE, Efron-Thisted, Shannon and inverse Simpson indices, and was also estimated on datasets down-sampled to the size of the smallest sample. Repertoire overlap was assessed by strict matching of CDR3 nucleotide sequence, V gene and J gene, and clustering was done by Jaccard-based multidimensional scaling. On average, about 730,000 unique TCRB clonotypes were obtained from thymus samples, compared with about 84,000 from blood samples.

The V and J segments used are TRBV6-1 and TRBJ2-5; a stretch of 8 junction bases matches TRBD1. This TCR derives from a boy in the first two years of life with a congenital heart defect. Donor details come from another sample of the same person, matched by shared clones. The material sequenced was thymocytes. The encoded CDR3 is CASGPRTGRRTQYF. The nucleotides read TGTGCCAGCGGCCCACGGACAGGGAGGCGGACCCAGTACTTC.